This TCR beta chain appears in the sequencing data of a study of human versus mouse CDR3 diversity and MHC coevolution. Some clones are missing from TCRdb's copy, which holds only in-frame ones; the method was immunoSEQ multiplex PCR. Of about 73,000 clones listed, roughly 92% are singletons. Germline loops: CDR1 LNHDA, CDR2 SQIVND (reference sequence). CDR3 size: 14 residues. The junction had 6 bases not matched to a gene; V was cut back by 7 bases and J by 3 bases. This clonotype was obtained from a person aged 30 to 70 in good health. The specimen was naive CD4+ T cells from blood. Subset described: CD45RO-negative CD62L-positive naive CD4 T cells. This sequence joins TRBV19 and TRBJ2-4; TRBD1 matches 7 bases. CDR3 nucleotides: TGTGCCAGTAACCATCGGGACAGCAAAAACATTCAGTACTTC. The encoded protein is CASNHRDSKNIQYF.